This T cell receptor (beta chain) derives from a study of blood T cell repertoires in COVID-19. Study in general: The analysed material was cDNA or gDNA that came from T cells, B-cell-depleted T cells, or PBMCs.

Source study methods: The assay estimated nucleated cells by amplifying reference gene primers. Some clones are missing from TCRdb's copy, which holds only in-frame ones; the method was immunoSEQ multiplex PCR. V and J calls and clone size are copied from that table; D and trimming were computed from the DNA. Altogether under 250,000 clones are present, around 86% being singletons, with the ten largest covering less than 6%. Germline V gene lookup returns CDR1 MDHEN and CDR2 SYDVKM. The CDR3 has 14 amino acids. Unmatched junction bases numbered 5, after V lost 6 bases and J lost 4 bases. The rearrangement links TRBV28 to TRBJ1-5, with TRBD1 identical over 8 bases. Sequencing used peripheral blood. The clonotype originates from a woman in her 70s with COVID-19, enrolled during active disease. This CDR3 is CASSWTGKNQPQHF. In nucleotides, the CDR3 is TGTGCCAGCAGCTGGACAGGGAAGAATCAGCCCCAGCATTTT.